One and the same sample provided the 19 T cell receptor beta chains below, sequenced in a study of shared clonotypes between healthy human individuals (dated by TCRdb to 2019 to 2021). Library prep was done by the immunoSEQ multiplex PCR assay. In its TCRdb copy, this immuneACCESS table keeps in-frame sequences only and misses some clones. Where compared with another copy, unresolved V genes explain less than half of these, and the others have no known cause. The sample contains about 1.4 million clones, 96% of them found a single time. The leading ten clones occupy about 1.2% of the sample. What was sequenced was naive CD4+ T cells sorted from blood. The meaning of the sample's cell subset or site label: CD45RA+ positively selected. These receptors all stem from a man younger than 45 in good health.

This clone has only one observation. The chain carries TRBV30 and TRBJ2-2; D may correspond to TRBD1 or TRBD2 (6 bases each). Germline values: CDR1 GTSNPN, CDR2 SVGIG (reference sequence). This CDR3 region has 13 residues. V was clipped by 3 bases and J by 7 bases, with 12 bases between them. The CDR3 spells CAWSPQGGGELFF. CDR3 in DNA: TGTGCCTGGAGCCCACAGGGAGGCGGGGAGCTGTTTTTT.

The V and J genes are TRBV6-1 and TRBJ2-7; D may correspond to TRBD1 or TRBD2 (5 bases each). V lost 3 bases and J 0 bases, leaving 9 bases between the germline ends. Looked up from germline, CDR1 is MNHNS and CDR2 is SASEGT. The CDR3 runs 14 residues. The CDR3 bases are TGTGCCAGCAGTGATGGGACCTACTCCTACGAGCAGTACTTC. Encoded protein: CASSDGTYSYEQYF.

The chain employs TRBV30 and TRBJ1-2; D remains ambiguous. V was pared by 5 bases and J by 3 bases, with 10 bases between. In germline, CDR1 is GTSNPN, CDR2 SVGIG (reference sequence). The CDR3 is made up of 12 amino acids. CDR3 loop: CAWLGGDYGYTF. The CDR3 DNA reads as TGTGCCTGGTTGGGAGGCGACTATGGCTACACCTTC.

This chain connects TRBV2 to TRBJ2-7; TRBD1 agrees at 9 bases. From germline, CDR1 is SNHLY and CDR2 FYNNEI. CDR3 length: 14 residues. Losses at the gene ends were 6 bases for V and 5 bases for J; bases not matched to a gene: 8. The CDR3 here is CASRTYRGPDEQYF. The CDR3 DNA reads as TGTGCCAGCAGGACTTACAGGGGGCCAGACGAGCAGTACTTC. Full variable domain (rest looked up from reference TRBV2 and TRBJ2-7): EPEVTQTPSHQVTQMGQEVILRCVPISNHLYFYWYRQILGQKVEFLVSFYNNEISEKSEIFDDQFSVERPDGSNFTLKIRSTKLEDSAMYFCASRTYRGPDEQYFGPGTRLTVT.

The chain uses TRBV7-9 and TRBJ2-1, with D unresolved. Germline V gene sequence: CDR1 SEHNR, CDR2 FQNEAQ (reference sequence). V lost 5 bases and J 7 bases, leaving 12 bases between the germline ends. The CDR3 has 13 amino acids. CDR3 protein: CASSPPVANEQFF. The CDR3 DNA reads as TGTGCCAGCAGCCCACCAGTTGCGAATGAGCAGTTCTTC.

The rearrangement joins TRBV7-3 to TRBJ2-5, with TRBD2 as a possible D gene (5 bases). The CDR3 totals 13 residues. CDR1 SGHTA and CDR2 FQGTGA come from the germline V gene. Trimming cost V 2 bases and J 3 bases, with 7 bases left between them. The CDR3 loop reads CASSLEEEETQYF. The CDR3 DNA reads as TGTGCCAGCAGCTTAGAGGAGGAAGAGACCCAGTACTTC.

The rearrangement joins TRBV5-1 to TRBJ2-5; 14 bases are shared with TRBD2. The ends lost 7 bases at V and 1 base at J; junction bases unmatched: 12. CDR3 size: 18 residues. Germline V gene lookup returns CDR1 SGHRS and CDR2 YFSETQ. The CDR3 here is CASGIPGLAGVSQETQYF. In nucleotides, the CDR3 is TGCGCCAGCGGAATCCCGGGACTAGCGGGAGTATCCCAAGAGACCCAGTACTTC.

The V call is TRBV18, the J call TRBJ1-1; 8 bases fit TRBD1. The CDR3 loop spans 13 amino acids. Germline lookup yields CDR1 KGHSH and CDR2 LQKENI. V shed 3 bases and J 11 bases; nucleotides not matched to a gene: 8. CDR3: CASSPDRGLEAFF. CDR3 in DNA: TGTGCCAGCTCACCCGACAGGGGTCTAGAGGCTTTCTTT.

The rearrangement uses TRBV25-1 and TRBJ2-1, with D tentatively TRBD1 (6 bases). V lost 6 bases and J 8 bases, leaving 14 bases between the germline ends. This CDR3 is 13 amino acids long. In germline, CDR1 is MGHDK, CDR2 SYGVNS. CDR3 loop: CASSVTGYDEQFF. The DNA of the CDR3 is TGTGCCAGCAGCGTAACAGGGTACGATGAGCAGTTCTTC.

The chain's CDR3 is CSATQYEQYF. For the CDR3, the DNA is TGCAGTGCTACCCAGTACGAGCAGTACTTC. The chain combines TRBV20-1 with TRBJ2-7; no clear D gene. CDR1 and CDR2 from the germline V gene are DFQATT and SNEGSKA (reference sequence). V lost 4 bases and J 4 bases, leaving 5 bases between the germline ends. This CDR3 is built from 10 residues.

About this clone itself: At one boundary the junction diverges from the germline segment, which might be a read error. Here the CDR3 DNA reads TGTGCCAGCAGCGAAGTTCGACAGGGGGCTACTGGCTACACCTTC. It is translated as CASSEVRQGATGYTF. The V call is TRBV6-1, the J call TRBJ1-2; TRBD1 matches 10 bases. The CDR3 contains 15 residues. Per germline, CDR1 MNHNS and CDR2 SASEGT.

The chain carries TRBV11-2 and TRBJ2-4, with D perhaps assigned TRBD1 or TRBD2 (6 bases each). The CDR3 sequence is 16 residues long. Germline CDR1 reads SGHAT; CDR2 reads FQNNGV. V lost 1 base to trimming and J lost 1 base, with 11 bases between them. The CDR3 DNA sequence: TGTGCCAGCAGCTTAGTTGGAGGGGGGGCCAAAAACATTCAGTACTTC. It translates to CASSLVGGGAKNIQYF. The whole variable domain, filled in from reference TRBV11-2 and TRBJ2-4, reads EAGVAQSPRYKIIEKRQSVAFWCNPISGHATLYWYQQILGQGPKLLIQFQNNGVVDDSQLPKDRFSAERLKGVDSTLKIQPAKLEDSAVYLCASSLVGGGAKNIQYFGAGTRLSVL.

The V call is TRBV2, the J call TRBJ2-3; D is ambiguous. The CDR3 consists of 12 residues. CDR1 and CDR2 (germline): SNHLY, FYNNEI. The ends were cut back, 6 bases at V and 5 bases at J, with 9 bases in the middle. The CDR3 loop reads CASSNRRDTQYF. The CDR3 region has the DNA TGTGCCAGCAGCAACCGAAGAGATACGCAGTATTTT.

The chain is built from TRBV5-1 and TRBJ1-5, with D possibly TRBD1 on 5 matching bases. This CDR3 region has 13 residues. Per the germline V gene, CDR1 is SGHRS and CDR2 is YFSETQ. V was trimmed by 1 base and J by 9 bases, leaving 11 bases between them. The CDR3 region is CASSLTGPGPQHF. CDR3 sequence (DNA): TGCGCCAGCAGCTTGACGGGACCCGGGCCCCAGCATTTT.

V usage is TRBV2 and J usage is TRBJ2-1; 7 bases agree with TRBD2. This CDR3 spans 15 amino acids. Germline V CDR1 and CDR2: SNHLY, FYNNEI. Trimming took 6 bases from V and 5 from J; bases not matched to a gene: 10. The CDR3 DNA reads TGTGCCAGCAGCGCGCTCACTAGCGCAAACAATGAGCAGTTCTTC. Translating gives CASSALTSANNEQFF. The full variable domain, completed using reference TRBV2 and TRBJ2-1, is EPEVTQTPSHQVTQMGQEVILRCVPISNHLYFYWYRQILGQKVEFLVSFYNNEISEKSEIFDDQFSVERPDGSNFTLKIRSTKLEDSAMYFCASSALTSANNEQFFGPGTRLTVL.

This clone was picked up one time. The rearrangement joins TRBV5-6 to TRBJ2-1; no firm D call. Germline values: CDR1 SGHDT, CDR2 YYEEEE. This CDR3 has 13 residues. Between the trimmed V and J ends, which lost 4 bases and 3 bases, there was a span of 8 bases. The CDR3 bases are TGTGCCAGCAGCATTAGACACTACAATGAGCAGTTCTTC. Translated: CASSIRHYNEQFF.

The table lists this clone with a count of one. The chain combines TRBV2 with TRBJ1-5; 8 bases align to TRBD1. CDR3 length equals 15 residues. The germline CDR1 and CDR2 sequences are SNHLY and FYNNEI. V gave up 10 bases and J gave up 4 bases; unmatched junction bases: 12. In nucleotides, the CDR3 is TGTGCCACCAGATCCGGAACAGGGGGGAATCAGCCCCAGCATTTT. Translated: CATRSGTGGNQPQHF.

V is TRBV27 and J is TRBJ2-7; 11 nucleotides line up with TRBD2. The J segment lost 1 base and the V segment lost 6 bases, leaving 8 bases of the junction unmatched. Germline CDR1 MNHEY, CDR2 SMNVEV (reference sequence). The CDR3 totals 16 residues. The CDR3 DNA reads TGTGCCAGCAGCCGGACTAGCGGGTCCTTTTCCTACGAGCAGTACTTC. Encoded protein: CASSRTSGSFSYEQYF.

The rearrangement joins TRBV18 to TRBJ2-3; D call uncertain. The CDR3 runs to 12 residues. Trimming removed 4 bases from V and 3 bases from J, with 5 bases in between. Germline values: CDR1 KGHSH, CDR2 LQKENI. Written as DNA, the CDR3 is TGTGCCAGCTCACAAGCTACAGATACGCAGTATTTT. Translated: CASSQATDTQYF.